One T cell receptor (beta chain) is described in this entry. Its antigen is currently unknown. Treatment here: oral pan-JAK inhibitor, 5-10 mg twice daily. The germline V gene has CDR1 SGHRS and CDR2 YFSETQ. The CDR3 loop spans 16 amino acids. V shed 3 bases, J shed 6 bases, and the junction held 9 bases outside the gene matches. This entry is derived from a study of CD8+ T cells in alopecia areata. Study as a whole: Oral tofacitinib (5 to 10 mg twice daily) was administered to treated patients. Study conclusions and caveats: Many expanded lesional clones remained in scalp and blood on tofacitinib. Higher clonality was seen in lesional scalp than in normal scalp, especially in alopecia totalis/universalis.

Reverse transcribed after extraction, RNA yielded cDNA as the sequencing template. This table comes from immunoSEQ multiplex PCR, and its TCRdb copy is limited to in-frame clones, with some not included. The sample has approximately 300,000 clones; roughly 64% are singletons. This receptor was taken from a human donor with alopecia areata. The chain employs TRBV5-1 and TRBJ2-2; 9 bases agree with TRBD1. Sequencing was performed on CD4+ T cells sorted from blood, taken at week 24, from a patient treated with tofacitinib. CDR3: CASSWSGTGRSGELFF. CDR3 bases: TGCGCCAGCAGCTGGTCCGGGACAGGGAGGTCCGGGGAGCTGTTTTTT.